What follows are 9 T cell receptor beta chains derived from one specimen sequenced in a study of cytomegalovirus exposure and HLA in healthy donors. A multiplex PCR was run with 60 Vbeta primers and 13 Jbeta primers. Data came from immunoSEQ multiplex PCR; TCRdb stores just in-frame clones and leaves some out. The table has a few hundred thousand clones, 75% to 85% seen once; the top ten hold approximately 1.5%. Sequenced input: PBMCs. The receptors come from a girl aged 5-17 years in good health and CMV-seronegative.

The CDR3 sequence is CASSSRTGGAVYGYTF. DNA of the CDR3: TGTGCCAGCAGCTCCCGGACAGGGGGCGCGGTCTATGGCTACACCTTC. The V call is TRBV11-2, the J call TRBJ1-2, with 11 bases that match TRBD1. Germline-derived CDR1 and CDR2 are SGHAT and FQNNGV. This CDR3 is 16 amino acids long. V lost 4 bases, J lost 4 bases, and 8 bases stayed unmatched.

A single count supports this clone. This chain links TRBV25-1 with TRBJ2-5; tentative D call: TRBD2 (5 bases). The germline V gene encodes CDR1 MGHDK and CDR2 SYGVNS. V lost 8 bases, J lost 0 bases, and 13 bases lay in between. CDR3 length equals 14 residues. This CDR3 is CASSAREYQETQYF. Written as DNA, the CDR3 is TGTGCCAGCTCAGCTAGGGAGTACCAAGAGACCCAGTACTTC.

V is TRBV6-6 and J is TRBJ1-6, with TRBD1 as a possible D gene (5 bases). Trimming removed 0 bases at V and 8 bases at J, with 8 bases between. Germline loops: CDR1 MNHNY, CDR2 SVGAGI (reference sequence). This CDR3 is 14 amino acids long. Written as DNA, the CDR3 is TGTGCCAGCAGTTACTCCCGGGGGGATTCACCCCTCCACTTT. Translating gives CASSYSRGDSPLHF.

CDR3 bases: TGTGCCAGCAGTTTTGGACAGTTCAATTCACCCCTCCACTTT. Translation: CASSFGQFNSPLHF. The rearrangement joins TRBV27 to TRBJ1-6; D is perhaps TRBD1 (6 bases). V shed 3 bases and J shed 7 bases, with 10 bases lying between them. In germline, CDR1 is MNHEY, CDR2 SMNVEV (reference sequence). The CDR3 is made up of 14 amino acids.

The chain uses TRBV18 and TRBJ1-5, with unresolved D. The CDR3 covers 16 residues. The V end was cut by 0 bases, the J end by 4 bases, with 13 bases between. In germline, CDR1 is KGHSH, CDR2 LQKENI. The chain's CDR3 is CASSPPVRGDNQPQHF. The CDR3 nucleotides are TGTGCCAGCTCACCACCGGTCCGGGGTGATAATCAGCCCCAGCATTTT.

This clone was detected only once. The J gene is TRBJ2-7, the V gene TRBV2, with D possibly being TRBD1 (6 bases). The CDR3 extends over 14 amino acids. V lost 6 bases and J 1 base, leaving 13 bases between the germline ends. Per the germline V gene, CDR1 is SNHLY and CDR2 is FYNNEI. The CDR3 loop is CASRAGTPSYEQYF. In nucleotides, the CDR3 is TGTGCCAGCAGGGCCGGGACACCTTCCTACGAGCAGTACTTC.

As DNA, the CDR3 is TGTGCCAGTAGTATCCCGACAGTGAATAGCAATCAGCCCCAGCATTTT. It is translated as CASSIPTVNSNQPQHF. This sequence joins TRBV19 and TRBJ1-5, with D perhaps matching TRBD1 (5 bases). Deletions cut 3 bases from V and 0 bases from J, with 12 bases between. Per germline, CDR1 LNHDA and CDR2 SQIVND (reference sequence). CDR3 size: 16 residues.

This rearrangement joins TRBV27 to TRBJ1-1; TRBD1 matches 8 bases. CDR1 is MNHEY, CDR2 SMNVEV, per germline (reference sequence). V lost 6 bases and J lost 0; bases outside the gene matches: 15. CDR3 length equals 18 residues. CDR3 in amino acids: CASSDRGILTTMNTEAFF. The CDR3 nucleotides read TGTGCCAGCAGCGACAGGGGAATACTTACTACCATGAACACTGAAGCTTTCTTT.

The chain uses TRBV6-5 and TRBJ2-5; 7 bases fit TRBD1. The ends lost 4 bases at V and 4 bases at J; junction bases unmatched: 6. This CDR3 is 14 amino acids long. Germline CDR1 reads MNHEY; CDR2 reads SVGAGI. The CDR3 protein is CASSSLYRGETQYF. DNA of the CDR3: TGTGCCAGCAGTTCCTTGTACAGGGGAGAGACCCAGTACTTC.